This T cell receptor (beta chain) was documented in a study of T cells in Graves' hyperthyroidism and ophthalmopathy. Study findings and constraints: Ophthalmopathy prediction by the model preceded onset by a median about 6.8 months.

Those with hyperthyroidism were 18 to 65 years old, newly diagnosed, and ill for under 2 months. V lost 8 bases and J 0 bases, leaving 11 bases between the germline ends. The CDR3 is 14 amino acids. Only a few counts were recorded for this clonotype. Its matching antigen is unknown. Amplified TCR beta CDR3 regions came from RNA transcripts. An initial round of RT-PCR targeting the TCR CDR3 relied on the HTBI primer set. TCRdb processed the multiplex PCR reads anew with MiXCR; each CDR3 protein has one entry. The data show about 760,000 distinct CDR3 sequences, over 35% seen once. This sequence joins TRBV12-3 or TRBV12-4 and TRBJ1-3; D call uncertain. The sequence came from a woman aged 40 to 50 with Graves' hyperthyroidism. Sample: blood. The CDR3 bases are TGTGCCAGCGCGAAGCAGTACTCTGGAAACACCATATATTTT. Protein: CASAKQYSGNTIYF.